This TCR beta chain was obtained from a study of T cell responses to AZD1222 COVID-19 vaccine. Second-dose intervals of approximately 4 or approximately 12 weeks were pooled. Produced via immunoSEQ multiplex PCR; TCRdb's table is partial and in-frame only. The repertoire holds some 140,000 clones, with around 92% as singletons. CDR1 LNHNV and CDR2 YYDKDF come from the germline V gene (reference sequence). V gave up 5 bases and J gave up 3 bases; unmatched junction bases: 5. The CDR3 spans 15 residues. Specimen: peripheral blood, collected 28 days after the second AZD1222 dose. J is TRBJ1-4 and V is TRBV15; 8 bases map to TRBD1. This TCR derives from an adult who received the AZD1222 COVID-19 vaccine. The CDR3 sequence: CATSLRTGSNEKLFF. CDR3 DNA sequence: TGTGCCACCAGCTTACGGACAGGGTCTAATGAAAAACTGTTTTTT.